One sample yielded the 26 T cell receptor beta chains listed below, sequenced in a study of blood T cell repertoires in COVID-19 (dated by TCRdb to about 2020). Library preparation used the immunoSEQ multiplex PCR assay. TCRdb retrieved this table from immuneACCESS and kept in-frame rearrangements only. Not all clones are present; in checked studies, unresolved V genes account for under half, and no reason is known for the remainder. The sample profile shows about 68,000 clones; roughly 84% of them were found once. The top ten hold around 9.5% of the sample. Sequenced material: peripheral blood. The receptors here all came from a man aged 45-65 years with active COVID-19.

The chain has TRBV4-1 and TRBJ2-7, with TRBD1 matching over 9 bases. The CDR3 is made up of 15 amino acids. Germline CDR1 MGHRA, CDR2 YSYEKL. The V gene end was trimmed by 3 bases and the J gene end by 4 bases; junction bases not matched to a gene: 7. Written as DNA, the CDR3 is TGCGCCAGCAGCCAGGACCGGGACAGGGATTACGAGCAGTACTTC. It codes for CASSQDRDRDYEQYF.

This sequence joins TRBV29-1 and TRBJ2-3; 7 bases align to TRBD2. The V and J ends lost 7 bases and 5 bases, in that order; junction bases with no gene match: 6. The CDR3 runs 12 residues. The germline CDR1 and CDR2 sequences are SQVTM and ANQGSEA. The CDR3 nucleotides are TGCAGCGGCGGGGGAACTGGAGATACGCAGTATTTT. Its protein is CSGGGTGDTQYF.

This rearrangement joins TRBV4-2 to TRBJ2-4; 11 nucleotides align to TRBD2. The CDR3 is made up of 15 amino acids. The germline gives CDR1 LGHNA, CDR2 YNFKEQ. The junction had 4 bases not matched to a gene; V was cut back by 3 bases and J by 6 bases. The CDR3 region has the DNA TGTGCCAGCAGCCAGACTCTAGCGGGGGGAAACATTCAGTACTTC. Its translation: CASSQTLAGGNIQYF.

The chain uses TRBV7-9 and TRBJ2-7, with 10 bases matching TRBD2. V was clipped by 5 bases and J by 2 bases; unmatched bases: 6. Germline V gives CDR1 SEHNR, CDR2 FQNEAQ (reference sequence). This CDR3 has 15 amino acids. The CDR3 here is CASSPASGSPYEQYF. CDR3 in DNA: TGTGCCAGCAGCCCGGCTAGCGGGAGCCCCTACGAGCAGTACTTC.

This chain connects TRBV7-9 to TRBJ2-7, with D possibly TRBD1 on 5 matching bases. CDR3 length equals 16 residues. The V end was cut by 4 bases, the J end by 0 bases, with 16 bases between. The germline V gene has CDR1 SEHNR and CDR2 FQNEAQ (reference sequence). The CDR3 bases are TGTGCCAGCAGCTCCCGAGACAGTGAACACTCCTACGAGCAGTACTTC. Encoded protein: CASSSRDSEHSYEQYF.

The gene calls are TRBV5-4 and TRBJ1-1, with 8 nucleotides matching TRBD1. This CDR3 contains 13 residues. J was trimmed by 7 bases and V by 4 bases; bases with no gene match: 6. CDR1 and CDR2 from the germline V gene are SGHNT and YYREEE (reference sequence). CDR3 DNA sequence: TGTGCCAGCAGCACATGGACAGGGAATGAAGCTTTCTTT. Protein: CASSTWTGNEAFF.

The J gene is TRBJ2-1, the V gene TRBV11-3, with 9 bases lining up with TRBD2. With 4 bases clipped from V and 7 bases from J, the junction kept 5 bases outside the gene matches. Germline lookup yields CDR1 SGHNT and CDR2 YENEEA. The CDR3 consists of 14 residues. CDR3 protein: CASSSPREGNEQFF. CDR3 nucleotide sequence: TGTGCCAGCAGCTCCCCGCGGGAGGGTAATGAGCAGTTCTTC.

This chain uses TRBV5-1 with TRBJ1-1; 9 bases line up with TRBD1. V was pared by 4 bases and J by 11 bases, with 12 bases of the junction left unmatched. The CDR3 totals 14 residues. The germline CDR1 and CDR2 sequences are SGHRS and YFSETQ. Written as DNA, the CDR3 is TGCGCCAGCAGCCCCCGGGACAGGGATGGTAGGGCTTTCTTT. Amino acid sequence: CASSPRDRDGRAFF. The full variable domain, its missing parts supplied by reference TRBV5-1 and TRBJ1-1, is KAGVTQTPRYLIKTRGQQVTLSCSPISGHRSVSWYQQTPGQGLQFLFEYFSETQRNKGNFPGRFSGRQFSNSRSEMNVSTLELGDSALYLCASSPRDRDGRAFFGQGTRLTVV.

This sequence joins TRBV11-2 and TRBJ2-1, with TRBD2 identical over 10 bases. CDR3 length: 15 amino acids. Germline CDR1 and CDR2: SGHAT and FQNNGV. With V trimmed by 1 base and J by 6 bases, 3 bases remained unmatched. CDR3 region: CASSLGLAGSNEQFF. CDR3 nucleotides: TGTGCCAGCAGCTTAGGACTAGCGGGTAGCAATGAGCAGTTCTTC.

The V gene is TRBV5-6, the J gene TRBJ1-5; the D gene is possibly TRBD1 (6 bases). The CDR3 has 13 residues. Germline V gene data show CDR1 as SGHDT and CDR2 as YYEEEE. Trimming stripped 6 bases from V and 7 bases from J, with 14 bases between. CDR3 bases: TGTGCCAGCAACCTCTACGGACAGCAGCCCCAGCATTTT. Translating it yields CASNLYGQQPQHF.

As DNA, the CDR3 is TGTGCCAGCAGCTCGGACAGGGAGGGACCCCTCCACTTT. The encoded protein is CASSSDREGPLHF. The rearrangement joins TRBV5-5 to TRBJ1-6; 8 bases are a match to TRBD1. There are 13 residues in the CDR3. V was pared by 3 bases and J by 12 bases, with 5 bases of the junction left unmatched. Germline loops: CDR1 SGHKS, CDR2 YYEKEE (reference sequence).

To note about this clone: The sample carries other DNA sequences with the same CDR3. The chain links TRBV5-1 to TRBJ2-7; D is perhaps TRBD1 (5 bases). The CDR3 loop spans 13 amino acids. In germline, CDR1 is SGHRS, CDR2 YFSETQ. Trimming took 0 bases from V and 5 from J, leaving 9 bases between them. This chain's CDR3 is CASSLAQGDEQYF. The CDR3 DNA reads TGCGCCAGCAGCTTGGCCCAGGGTGACGAGCAGTACTTC.

The rearrangement links TRBV5-5 to TRBJ1-2, with 10 bases identical to TRBD1. Germline V gene lookup returns CDR1 SGHKS and CDR2 YYEKEE (reference sequence). The CDR3 has 17 residues. V gave up 0 bases and J gave up 3 bases; unmatched junction bases: 8. This chain's CDR3 is CASSLVGAGTGDYGYTF. In nucleotides, the CDR3 is TGTGCCAGCAGCTTGGTGGGGGCCGGGACAGGGGACTATGGCTACACCTTC.

This clone showed up just a few times. The CDR3 coding sequence is TGCGCCAGCAGCTTGGCAGGGGATCAGCCCCAGCATTTT. Its protein is CASSLAGDQPQHF. V is TRBV5-1 and J is TRBJ1-5; TRBD1 is a possible D gene (6 bases). The V and J ends lost 0 bases and 5 bases respectively, with 6 bases between them. Germline CDR1 and CDR2: SGHRS and YFSETQ. The CDR3 sequence is 13 residues long.

The CDR3 sequence: CSAQDGYTF. In DNA form, the CDR3 reads TGCAGTGCCCAGGATGGCTACACCTTC. This chain connects TRBV20-1 to TRBJ1-2; D is unresolved. The CDR3 has 9 residues. Looked up from germline, CDR1 is DFQATT and CDR2 is SNEGSKA (reference sequence). V lost 6 bases and J lost 6, with 5 bases in between.

The gene calls are TRBV2 and TRBJ1-2; D call uncertain. This CDR3 region has 13 residues. Deletions cut 4 bases from V and 3 bases from J, with 9 bases between. Germline lookup yields CDR1 SNHLY and CDR2 FYNNEI. The CDR3 reads CASSGGLDYGYTF. The CDR3 coding sequence is TGTGCCAGCAGTGGAGGGTTGGACTATGGCTACACCTTC.

The V gene is TRBV6-2 or TRBV6-3, the J gene TRBJ2-7; D possibly corresponds to TRBD2 (6 bases). Per the germline V gene, CDR1 is MNHEY and CDR2 is SVGEGT. The CDR3 runs to 12 residues. With 5 bases removed from V and 4 bases from J, the gap between germline ends came to 9 bases. CDR3 residues: CASSPGGYEQYF. The CDR3 region has the DNA TGTGCCAGCAGTCCCGGGGGATACGAGCAGTACTTC.

This chain uses TRBV12-3 or TRBV12-4 with TRBJ2-6; TRBD1 matches at 7 bases. The CDR3 loop spans 13 amino acids. V gave up 6 bases and J gave up 9 bases; unmatched junction bases: 5. The CDR3 spells CASRHRGGNVLTF. The CDR3 coding sequence is TGTGCCAGCAGGCACAGGGGTGGCAACGTCCTGACTTTC.

The V and J genes are TRBV19 and TRBJ1-1; D might be TRBD1 (5 bases). Germline CDR1 reads LNHDA; CDR2 reads SQIVND (reference sequence). The CDR3 runs to 13 residues. Trimming took 1 base from V and 8 from J, leaving 11 bases between them. The CDR3 coding sequence is TGTGCCAGTAGTATAGGGGGGGGGTTCGAAGCTTTCTTT. Residues: CASSIGGGFEAFF.

V usage is TRBV7-9 and J usage is TRBJ1-5; 8 bases are shared with TRBD1. Unmatched junction bases numbered 7, after V lost 1 base and J lost 5 bases. Germline V gene data show CDR1 as SEHNR and CDR2 as FQNEAQ (reference sequence). This CDR3 is built from 16 residues. DNA of the CDR3: TGTGCCAGCAGCTTAGGGGCAGGGGGCGTTTATCAGCCCCAGCATTTT. This codes for CASSLGAGGVYQPQHF.

This clone showed up just a few times. This chain links TRBV11-2 with TRBJ2-2, with 13 bases identical to TRBD2. The germline CDR1 and CDR2 sequences are SGHAT and FQNNGV. The V and J ends lost 5 bases and 6 bases, in that order; junction bases with no gene match: 0. The CDR3 is 14 amino acids. CDR3: CASSGLAGAGELFF. The CDR3 DNA reads as TGTGCCAGCAGCGGACTAGCGGGAGCCGGGGAGCTGTTTTTT.

The chain uses TRBV29-1 and TRBJ2-7; 7 bases fit TRBD1. Losses at the gene ends were 7 bases for V and 7 bases for J; bases not matched to a gene: 10. Per germline, CDR1 SQVTM and CDR2 ANQGSEA. The CDR3 contains 12 residues. The DNA of the CDR3 is TGCAGCGCTAGACAGGGTCGAGGGGAGCAGTACTTC. Residues: CSARQGRGEQYF.

The rearrangement joins TRBV19 to TRBJ1-1; 8 bases are a match to TRBD1. With 6 bases clipped from V and 3 bases from J, the junction kept 6 bases outside the gene matches. CDR3 size: 14 residues. The germline V gene has CDR1 LNHDA and CDR2 SQIVND (reference sequence). The CDR3 DNA reads as TGTGCCAGTAGCGACAGGGGCGGGTACACTGAAGCTTTCTTT. Protein: CASSDRGGYTEAFF.

The chain employs TRBV4-1 and TRBJ1-1; no clear D. The CDR3 is made up of 17 amino acids. V was clipped by 1 base and J by 1 base, with 16 bases between them. The germline V gene has CDR1 MGHRA and CDR2 YSYEKL. The CDR3 protein is CASSQGLGSPENTEAFF. Here the CDR3 DNA reads TGCGCCAGCAGCCAAGGGCTAGGATCCCCCGAGAACACTGAAGCTTTCTTT.

The DNA of the CDR3 is TGTGCCATCAGCCCTAGCGGGAGTGGGGATGAGCAGTTCTTC. Translating it yields CAISPSGSGDEQFF. The chain uses TRBV10-3 and TRBJ2-1; 10 bases are shared with TRBD2. The V segment lost 6 bases and the J segment 8 bases; nucleotides outside the gene matches: 7. The CDR3 sequence is 14 residues long. Germline V lookup: CDR1 ENHRY, CDR2 SYGVKD.

The chain links TRBV27 to TRBJ1-1; 7 positions agree with TRBD1. Germline CDR1 and CDR2: MNHEY and SMNVEV (reference sequence). Germline trimming cut 3 bases from V and 9 bases from J; bases unmatched to any gene: 7. This CDR3 spans 13 amino acids. CDR3 loop: CASSFRAGGQAFF. CDR3 DNA sequence: TGTGCCAGCAGTTTTCGGGCAGGGGGGCAAGCTTTCTTT.